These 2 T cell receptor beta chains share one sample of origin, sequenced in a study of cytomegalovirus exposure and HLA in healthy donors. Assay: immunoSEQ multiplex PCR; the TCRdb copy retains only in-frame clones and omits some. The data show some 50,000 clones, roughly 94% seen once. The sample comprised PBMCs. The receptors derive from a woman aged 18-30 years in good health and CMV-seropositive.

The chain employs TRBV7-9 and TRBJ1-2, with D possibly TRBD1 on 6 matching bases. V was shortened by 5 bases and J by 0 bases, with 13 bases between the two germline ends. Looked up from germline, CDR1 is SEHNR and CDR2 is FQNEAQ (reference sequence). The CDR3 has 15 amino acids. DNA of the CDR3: TGTGCCAGCAGCCGCCTGGACAGCTCTAACTATGGCTACACCTTC. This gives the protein CASSRLDSSNYGYTF.

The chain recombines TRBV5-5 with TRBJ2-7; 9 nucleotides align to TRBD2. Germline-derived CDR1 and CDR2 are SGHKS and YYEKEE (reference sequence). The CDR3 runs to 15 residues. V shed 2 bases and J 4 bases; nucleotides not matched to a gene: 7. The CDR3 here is CASSFAGGAVYEQYF. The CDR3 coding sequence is TGTGCCAGCAGCTTCGCGGGGGGGGCCGTATACGAGCAGTACTTC.